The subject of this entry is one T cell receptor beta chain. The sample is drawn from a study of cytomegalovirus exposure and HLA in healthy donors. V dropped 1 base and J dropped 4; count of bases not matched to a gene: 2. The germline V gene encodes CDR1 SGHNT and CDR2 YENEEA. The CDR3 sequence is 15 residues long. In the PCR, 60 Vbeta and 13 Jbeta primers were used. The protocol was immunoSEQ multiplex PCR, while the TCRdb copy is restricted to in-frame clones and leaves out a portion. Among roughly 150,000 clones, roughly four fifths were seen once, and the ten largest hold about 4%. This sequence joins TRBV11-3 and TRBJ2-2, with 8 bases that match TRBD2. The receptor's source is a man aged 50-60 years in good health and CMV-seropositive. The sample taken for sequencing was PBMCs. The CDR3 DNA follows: TGTGCCAGCAGCTTAGCGGGGGGGAGCACCGGGGAGCTGTTTTTT. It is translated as CASSLAGGSTGELFF.